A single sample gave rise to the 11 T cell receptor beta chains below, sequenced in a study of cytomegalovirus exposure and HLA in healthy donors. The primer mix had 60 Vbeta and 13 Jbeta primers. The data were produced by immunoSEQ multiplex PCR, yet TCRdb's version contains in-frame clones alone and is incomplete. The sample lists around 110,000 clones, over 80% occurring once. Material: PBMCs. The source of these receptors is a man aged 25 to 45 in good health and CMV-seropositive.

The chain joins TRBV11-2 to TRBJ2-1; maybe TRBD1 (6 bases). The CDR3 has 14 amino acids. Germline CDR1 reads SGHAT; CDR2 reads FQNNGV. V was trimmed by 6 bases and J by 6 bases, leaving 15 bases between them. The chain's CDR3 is CASRGEGVLNEQFF. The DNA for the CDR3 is TGTGCCAGCAGGGGCGAGGGGGTTCTCAATGAGCAGTTCTTC.

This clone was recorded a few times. This chain's CDR3 is CASSYPRTGGSTEAFF. The CDR3, as DNA: TGTGCCAGCAGTTACCCGAGGACAGGGGGGAGCACTGAAGCTTTCTTT. This sequence joins TRBV6-5 and TRBJ1-1; 10 bases fit TRBD1. The CDR3 consists of 16 residues. The germline V gene encodes CDR1 MNHEY and CDR2 SVGAGI. J gave up 4 bases and V 2 bases, and 7 bases lay outside the gene matches.

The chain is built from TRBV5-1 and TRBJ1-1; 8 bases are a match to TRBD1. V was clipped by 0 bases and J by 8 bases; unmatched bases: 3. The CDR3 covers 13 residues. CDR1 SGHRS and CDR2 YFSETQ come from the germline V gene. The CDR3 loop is CASSLAQGGEAFF. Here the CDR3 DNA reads TGCGCCAGCAGCTTGGCACAGGGGGGCGAAGCTTTCTTT.

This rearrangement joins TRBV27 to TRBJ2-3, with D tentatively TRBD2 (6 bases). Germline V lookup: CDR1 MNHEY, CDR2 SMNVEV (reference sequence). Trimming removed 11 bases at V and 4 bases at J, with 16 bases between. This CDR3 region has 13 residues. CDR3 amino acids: CAASRGAADTQYF. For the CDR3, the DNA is TGTGCCGCTTCTCGCGGGGCGGCAGATACGCAGTATTTT.

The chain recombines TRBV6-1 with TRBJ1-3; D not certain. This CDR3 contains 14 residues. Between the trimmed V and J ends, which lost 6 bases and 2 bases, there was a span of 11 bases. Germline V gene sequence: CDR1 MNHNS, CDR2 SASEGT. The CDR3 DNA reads TGTGCCAGCAGATTCCAGGTAGCTGGAAACACCATATATTTT. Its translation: CASRFQVAGNTIYF.

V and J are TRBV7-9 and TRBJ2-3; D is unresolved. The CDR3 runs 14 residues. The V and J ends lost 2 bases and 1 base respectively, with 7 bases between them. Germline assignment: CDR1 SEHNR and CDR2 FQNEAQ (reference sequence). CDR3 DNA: TGTGCCAGCAGCTTAACTCCCCGCACAGATACGCAGTATTTT. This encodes CASSLTPRTDTQYF.

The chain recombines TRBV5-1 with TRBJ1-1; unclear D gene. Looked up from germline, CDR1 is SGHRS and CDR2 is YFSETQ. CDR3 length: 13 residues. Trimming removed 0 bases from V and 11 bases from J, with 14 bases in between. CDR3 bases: TGCGCCAGCAGCTTGGGGGCCGGAGGGATTGCTTTCTTT. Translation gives CASSLGAGGIAFF.

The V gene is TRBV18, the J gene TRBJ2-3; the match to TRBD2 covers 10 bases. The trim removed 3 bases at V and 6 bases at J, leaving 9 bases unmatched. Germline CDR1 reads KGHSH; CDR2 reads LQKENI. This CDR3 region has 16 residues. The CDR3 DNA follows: TGTGCCAGCTCACCTGGTGGAAGCGGGGGGGCGGATACGCAGTATTTT. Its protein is CASSPGGSGGADTQYF.

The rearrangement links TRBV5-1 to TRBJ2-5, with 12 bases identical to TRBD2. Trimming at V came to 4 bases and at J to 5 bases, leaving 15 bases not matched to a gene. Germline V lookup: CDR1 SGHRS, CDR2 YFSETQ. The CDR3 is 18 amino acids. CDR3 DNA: TGCGCCAGCAGCCTACTGATGCTAGCGGGGGGGCAGTGGGAGACCCAGTACTTC. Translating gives CASSLLMLAGGQWETQYF.

The DNA of the CDR3 is TGTGCCAGCAGCGTACAGGGGGCTGGATGGGGCTACACCTTC. Its protein is CASSVQGAGWGYTF. V is TRBV9 and J is TRBJ1-2; TRBD1 agrees at 8 bases. In germline, CDR1 is SGDLS, CDR2 YYNGEE. The CDR3 has 14 residues. Germline trimming cut 1 base from V and 8 bases from J; bases unmatched to any gene: 7. The complete variable domain, with remaining parts taken from reference TRBV9 and TRBJ1-2, reads DSGVTQTPKHLITATGQRVTLRCSPRSGDLSVYWYQQSLDQGLQFLIQYYNGEERAKGNILERFSAQQFPDLHSELNLSSLELGDSALYFCASSVQGAGWGYTFGSGTRLTVV.

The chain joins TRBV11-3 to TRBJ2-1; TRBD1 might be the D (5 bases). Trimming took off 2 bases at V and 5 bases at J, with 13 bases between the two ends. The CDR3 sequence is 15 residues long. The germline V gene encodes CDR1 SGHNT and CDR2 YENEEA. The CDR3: CASSLLLGRDNEQFF. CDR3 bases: TGTGCCAGCAGCTTACTATTGGGCAGGGACAATGAGCAGTTCTTC.